These T cell receptor beta chains were read from a single sample in a study of T-cell memory formation after mild COVID-19. TCRdb recomputed calls from the 5' RACE reads with MiXCR, one row per CDR3 protein. The sample has approximately 290,000 distinct CDR3 sequences; 15% to 20% are singletons. What was sequenced was PBMCs or a T cell subset sorted from them (not recorded which). All receptors come from a man aged 18 to 30 who had mild COVID-19 (a few samples of this study predate the infection). Cell type and time point are not known. The CDR3 runs from the conserved cysteine through the conserved F or W. A D gene is named only where the DNA matches it firmly. Size is stated for part of the rows, as once, few or many counts, or as a class when the clone is expanded.

TRBJ2-5	TRBV12-3/TRBV12-4	TRBD2	-	TGTGCCAGCAGTGGTAGCGGGAGGGTCCCCGACCGAGAGACCCAGTACTTC	CASSGSGRVPDRETQYF
TRBJ2-7	TRBV4-1	TRBD1	few	TGCGCCAGCAGCCAAGGTCCGGGACAGGGGACATACGAGCAGTACTTC	CASSQGPGQGTYEQYF
TRBJ1-3	TRBV12-5	-	-	TGTGCTAGTGGTTTGGGCATCTCTGGAAACACCATATATTTT	CASGLGISGNTIYF
TRBJ1-2	TRBV24-1	-	-	TGTGCCACCAGCCGGGCGTCGGCCTATGGCTACACCTTC	CATSRASAYGYTF
TRBJ2-1	TRBV6-2/TRBV6-3	-	-	TGTGCCAGCAGTTGGACGATCAATGAGCAGTTCTTC	CASSWTINEQFF
TRBJ2-3	TRBV20-1	-	few	TGCAGTGCTAGACCGGGACTGGGCACAGATACGCAGTATTTT	CSARPGLGTDTQYF
TRBJ2-3	TRBV2	TRBD1	-	TGTGCCAGCAGTTCGACAGGGTGGGATACGCAGTATTTT	CASSSTGWDTQYF
TRBJ2-2	TRBV11-3	-	-	TGTGCCAGCAGCGTAACACGAACTGGGGAGCTGTTTTTT	CASSVTRTGELFF
TRBJ1-3	TRBV12-3/TRBV12-4	-	few	TGTGCCAGCAGCTCCCGTAGGGGGGACACCATATATTTT	CASSSRRGDTIYF
TRBJ1-2	TRBV5-1	-	few	TGCGCCAGCAGCTTGGGGGCAGCCCGAGATGGCTACACCTTC	CASSLGAARDGYTF
TRBJ1-5	TRBV7-2	-	-	TGTGCCAGCAGCTTAAGGTGGCAGGTTATCGGTCAGCCCCAGCATTTT	CASSLRWQVIGQPQHF
TRBJ2-7	TRBV29-1	TRBD1	-	TGCAGCGTTGAAGAAATCAGGACAGGGAGCCTCTACGAGCAGTACTTC	CSVEEIRTGSLYEQYF
TRBJ2-5	TRBV20-1	-	-	TGCAGTGCTAGAGATATGAAGCTAGCGAAAGAGACCCAGTACTTC	CSARDMKLAKETQYF
TRBJ2-5	TRBV7-9	TRBD2	-	TGTGCCAGCAGGTCTAGGGGAGGGGAGACCCAGTACTTC	CASRSRGGETQYF
TRBJ2-5	TRBV5-1	-	few	TGCGCCAGCAGCTTCCCCAGAGGGGGGCAGTACCAAGAGACCCAGTACTTC	CASSFPRGGQYQETQYF
TRBJ1-2	TRBV12-3/TRBV12-4	TRBD1	few	TGTGCCAGCAGTCCAAATCCGTCGGGACAGGGTTTTGGCTACACCTTC	CASSPNPSGQGFGYTF
TRBJ2-7	TRBV20-1	-	-	TGCAGTGCTCTCCCCCGGCCGGGAAGTAGCGAGCAGTACTTC	CSALPRPGSSEQYF
TRBJ2-3	TRBV7-9	TRBD2	few	TGTGCCAGCAGCAGTAGCGGGGGGAGAGCAGATACGCAGTATTTT	CASSSSGGRADTQYF
TRBJ1-1	TRBV5-1	-	few	TGCGCCAGCAGCTTGGATACTGGGAACACTGAAGCTTTCTTT	CASSLDTGNTEAFF
TRBJ2-3	TRBV20-1	-	many	TGCAGTGCTAGGGGGACTAGCACAGATACGCAGTATTTT	CSARGTSTDTQYF
TRBJ2-7	TRBV7-8	-	few	TGTGCCAGCAGCTTAGAGGCAGGGGTCCACGAGCAGTACTTC	CASSLEAGVHEQYF
TRBJ2-1	TRBV28	-	few	TGTGCCAGCAGGAAGATCGATGAGCAGTTCTTC	CASRKIDEQFF
TRBJ2-3	TRBV5-1	-	many	TGCGCCAGCAGCTTAGACGGAGGTACGCAGTATTTT	CASSLDGGTQYF
TRBJ2-3	TRBV5-1	TRBD2	-	TGCGCCAGCAGCGCCCGGGGAGCGGGGGCGACAGATACGCAGTATTTT	CASSARGAGATDTQYF
TRBJ1-5	TRBV13	-	-	TGTGCCAGCATGGGAAACGGCAATCAGCCCCAGCATTTT	CASMGNGNQPQHF
TRBJ2-5	TRBV5-1	-	many	TGCGCCAGCAGCACCGGGCCTAGGGAAGAGACCCAGTACTTC	CASSTGPREETQYF
TRBJ2-1	TRBV11-2	TRBD2	-	TGTGCCAGCAGCCGATTATTTGGGGGGGGCTCCTACAATGAGCAGTTCTTC	CASSRLFGGGSYNEQFF
TRBJ1-2	TRBV4-1	-	-	TGCGCCAGCAGCCCACGTTCAGACCAACCTACCCGGGGACTTGGCTACACCTTC	CASSPRSDQPTRGLGYTF
TRBJ2-3	TRBV7-6	-	few	TGTGCCAGCAGCTTATCGATCCCCACAGATACGCAGTATTTT	CASSLSIPTDTQYF
TRBJ2-1	TRBV20-1	-	-	TGCAGTGCTCGGCGGGGGCGGGGCAATGAGCAGTTCTTC	CSARRGRGNEQFF
TRBJ2-1	TRBV10-3	-	-	TGTGCCATGGGCAGCTCCTACAATGAGCAGTTCTTC	CAMGSSYNEQFF
TRBJ1-2	TRBV30	-	few	TGTGCCTGGAGCAACCAAGGGGACAACTATGGCTACACCTTC	CAWSNQGDNYGYTF
TRBJ2-1	TRBV29-1	-	-	TGCAGCGTTGCGGGCCGATACAATGAGCAGTTCTTC	CSVAGRYNEQFF
TRBJ2-1	TRBV5-4	TRBD2	-	TGTGCCAGCAGCTTAAGATTCAGCGGGGGGGCCGGAGATGAGCAGTTCTTC	CASSLRFSGGAGDEQFF
TRBJ2-7	TRBV29-1	TRBD1	-	TGCAGCGCCGAAGTTGGACAGGGTGTGCCCTACGAGCAGTACTTC	CSAEVGQGVPYEQYF
TRBJ2-3	TRBV7-2	TRBD2	-	TGTGCCAGCAGCTTAGTTGGCGGGGGAGTAGATACGCAGTATTTT	CASSLVGGGVDTQYF
TRBJ2-3	TRBV4-1	-	few	TGCGCCAGCAGCCAGGGGACCCTTAACACAGATACGCAGTATTTT	CASSQGTLNTDTQYF
TRBJ2-2	TRBV9	TRBD2	-	TGTGCCAGCAGCCCAAGACTAGCGGGGTTTACCGGGGAGCTGTTTTTT	CASSPRLAGFTGELFF